This T cell receptor beta chain was sequenced in a study of blood T cell repertoires in COVID-19. Overall study context: Sample material is recorded as cDNA or gDNA derived from T cells, B-cell-depleted T cells, or PBMCs.

Under the authors' procedure: By means of reference gene primer amplification, nucleated cell counts were estimated. The protocol was immunoSEQ multiplex PCR, while the TCRdb copy is restricted to in-frame clones and leaves out a portion. V and J calls and clone size come straight from that table; D and trimming were deduced from the DNA. The table includes 190,000 or so clones, roughly 89% detected once. There are 14 residues in the CDR3. The V gene's germline CDR1 is MRHNA and CDR2 SNTAGT. After removal of 2 bases from V and 4 bases from J, the junction contained 1 base not matched to a gene. Ages ranged from roughly 18 to 95 years, with residence in about two dozen US areas.

This TCR came from a man younger than 35 with acute COVID-19. The sequencing sample was made of PBMCs or T cells enriched from blood (not recorded which). This chain uses TRBV6-4 with TRBJ2-3, with 9 bases identical to TRBD2. The CDR3 DNA follows: TGTGCCAGCAGTGACAGCGGGAGGCCAGATACGCAGTATTTT. Encoded protein: CASSDSGRPDTQYF.